This T cell receptor beta chain was recovered during a study of blood T cells in healthy people across ages. General study results and limits: Unknown donor CMV status possibly confounded expanded clonotype changes. PBMC samples, being unsorted, prevented any conclusive comparison of naive and antigen-experienced cells.

This clonotype has just a few counts. Its antigen remains unidentified. PCR was performed a second time for roughly 7 to 11 cycles using a sample-barcoded 5' primer and a J-beta primer mix. TCRdb fed the 5' RACE reads into MiXCR, producing one record per CDR3 protein. Altogether about 1.1 million distinct CDR3 sequences are present, 30% to 40% being singletons, with the ten largest covering about an eighth. With V trimmed by 6 bases and J by 8 bases, 6 bases remained unmatched. The CDR3 has 14 amino acids. Germline loops: CDR1 MNHEY, CDR2 SVGAGI. The rearrangement links TRBV6-5 to TRBJ2-1, with 11 bases matching TRBD2. This clonotype was obtained from a young man in good health. The sequenced material came from blood. CDR3: CASRLTSGVHEQFF. The CDR3 DNA reads TGTGCCAGCAGGCTGACTAGCGGGGTCCATGAGCAGTTCTTC.